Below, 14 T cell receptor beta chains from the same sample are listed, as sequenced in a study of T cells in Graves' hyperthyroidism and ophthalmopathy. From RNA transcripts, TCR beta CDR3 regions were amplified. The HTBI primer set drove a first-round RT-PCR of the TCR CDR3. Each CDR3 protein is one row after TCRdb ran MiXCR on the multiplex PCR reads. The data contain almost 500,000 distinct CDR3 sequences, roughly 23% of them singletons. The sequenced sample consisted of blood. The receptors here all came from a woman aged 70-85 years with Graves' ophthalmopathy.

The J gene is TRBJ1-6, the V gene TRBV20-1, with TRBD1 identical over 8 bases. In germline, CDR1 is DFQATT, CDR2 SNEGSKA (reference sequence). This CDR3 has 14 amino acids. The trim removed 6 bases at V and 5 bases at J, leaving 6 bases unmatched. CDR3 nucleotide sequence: TGCAGTGCCACGACAGGGGCTCATAATTCACCCCTCCACTTT. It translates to CSATTGAHNSPLHF.

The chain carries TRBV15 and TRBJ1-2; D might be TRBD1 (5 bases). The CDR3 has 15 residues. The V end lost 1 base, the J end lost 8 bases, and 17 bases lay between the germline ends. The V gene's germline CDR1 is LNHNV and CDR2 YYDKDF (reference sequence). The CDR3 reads CATSRAGVRARGYTF. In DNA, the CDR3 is TGTGCCACCAGCAGAGCGGGGGTCAGGGCCCGCGGCTACACCTTC.

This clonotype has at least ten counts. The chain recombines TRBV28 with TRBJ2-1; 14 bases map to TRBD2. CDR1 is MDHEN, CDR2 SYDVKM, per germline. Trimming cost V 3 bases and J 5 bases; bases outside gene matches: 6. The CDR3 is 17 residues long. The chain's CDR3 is CASSLAGTSGSDNEQFF. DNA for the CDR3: TGTGCCAGCAGTTTGGCCGGGACTAGCGGGAGTGACAATGAGCAGTTCTTC.

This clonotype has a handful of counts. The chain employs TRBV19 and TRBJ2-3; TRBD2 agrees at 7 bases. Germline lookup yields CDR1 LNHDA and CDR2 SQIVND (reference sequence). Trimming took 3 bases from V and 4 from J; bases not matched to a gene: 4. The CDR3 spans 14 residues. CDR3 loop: CASSIGGSADTQYF. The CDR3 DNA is TGTGCCAGTAGTATCGGCGGGAGTGCAGATACGCAGTATTTT.

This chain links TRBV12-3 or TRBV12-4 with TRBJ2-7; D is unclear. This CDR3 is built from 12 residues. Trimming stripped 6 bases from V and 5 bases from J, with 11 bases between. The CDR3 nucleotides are TGTGCCAGCAGCAAGTTATGGCACGAGCAGTACTTC. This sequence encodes CASSKLWHEQYF.

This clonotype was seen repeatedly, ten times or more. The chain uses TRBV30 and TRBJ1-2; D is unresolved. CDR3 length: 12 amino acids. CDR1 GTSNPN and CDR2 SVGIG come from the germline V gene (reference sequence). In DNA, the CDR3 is TGTACTCTCGGCAGGCCGATCTATGGCTACACCTTC. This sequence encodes CTLGRPIYGYTF. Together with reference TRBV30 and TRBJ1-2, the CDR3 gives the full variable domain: SQTIHQWPATLVQPVGSPLSLECTVEGTSNPNLYWYRQAAGRGLQLLFYSVGIGQISSEVPQNLSASRPQDRQFILSSKKLLLSDSGFYLCTLGRPIYGYTFGSGTRLTVV.

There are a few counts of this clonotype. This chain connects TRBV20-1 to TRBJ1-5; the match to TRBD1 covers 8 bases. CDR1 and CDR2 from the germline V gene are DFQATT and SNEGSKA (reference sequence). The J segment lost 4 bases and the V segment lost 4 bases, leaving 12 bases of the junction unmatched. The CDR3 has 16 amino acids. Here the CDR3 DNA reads TGCAGTGCTATCCTAACAAGCGGACAGGGAAATCAGCCCCAGCATTTT. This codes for CSAILTSGQGNQPQHF.

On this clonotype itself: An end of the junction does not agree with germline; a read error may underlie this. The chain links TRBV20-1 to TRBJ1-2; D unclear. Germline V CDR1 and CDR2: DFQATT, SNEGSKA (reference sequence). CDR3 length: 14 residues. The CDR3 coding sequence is TGCAGTGCTACCGCGGACGGGAAAAACTATGGCCACACCTTC. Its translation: CSATADGKNYGHTF.

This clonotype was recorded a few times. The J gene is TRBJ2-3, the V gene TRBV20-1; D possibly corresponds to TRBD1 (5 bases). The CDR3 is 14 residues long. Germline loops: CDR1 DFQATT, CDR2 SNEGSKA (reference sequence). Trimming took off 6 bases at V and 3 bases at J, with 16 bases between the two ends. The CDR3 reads CSAPQQAKTDTQYF. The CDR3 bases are TGCAGTGCGCCCCAACAGGCAAAGACAGATACGCAGTATTTT.

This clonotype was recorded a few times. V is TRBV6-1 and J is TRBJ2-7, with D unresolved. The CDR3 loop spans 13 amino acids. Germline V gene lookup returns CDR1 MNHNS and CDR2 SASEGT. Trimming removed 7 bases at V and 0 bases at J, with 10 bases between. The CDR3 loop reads CASIKWGSYEQYF. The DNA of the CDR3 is TGTGCCAGCATAAAATGGGGCTCCTACGAGCAGTACTTC.

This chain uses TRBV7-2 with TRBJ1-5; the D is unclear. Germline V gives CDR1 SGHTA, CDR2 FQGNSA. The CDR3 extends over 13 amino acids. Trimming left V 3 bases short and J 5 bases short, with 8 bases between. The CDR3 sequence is CASSFSLDQPQHF. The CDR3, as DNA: TGTGCCAGCAGCTTTTCCTTAGATCAGCCCCAGCATTTT.

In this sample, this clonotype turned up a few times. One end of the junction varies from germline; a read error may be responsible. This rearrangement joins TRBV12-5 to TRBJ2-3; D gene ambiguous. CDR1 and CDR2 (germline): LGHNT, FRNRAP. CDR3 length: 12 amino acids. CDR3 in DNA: TGTGCTAGTGGGTTGGACCCGGATACGCAGTATTTT. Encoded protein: CASGLDPDTQYF.

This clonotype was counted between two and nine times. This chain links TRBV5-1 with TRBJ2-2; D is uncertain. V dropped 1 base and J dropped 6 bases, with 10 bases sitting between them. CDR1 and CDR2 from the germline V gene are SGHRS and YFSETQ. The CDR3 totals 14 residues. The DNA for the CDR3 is TGCGCCAGCAGCTTGAAGGGTTCCGCCGGGGAGCTGTTTTTT. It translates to CASSLKGSAGELFF. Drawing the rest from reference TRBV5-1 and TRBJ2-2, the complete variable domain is KAGVTQTPRYLIKTRGQQVTLSCSPISGHRSVSWYQQTPGQGLQFLFEYFSETQRNKGNFPGRFSGRQFSNSRSEMNVSTLELGDSALYLCASSLKGSAGELFFGEGSRLTVL.

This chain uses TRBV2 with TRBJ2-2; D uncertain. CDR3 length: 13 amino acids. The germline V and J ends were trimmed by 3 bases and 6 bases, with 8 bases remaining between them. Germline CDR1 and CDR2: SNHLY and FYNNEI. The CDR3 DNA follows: TGTGCCAGCAGTGAGGGTGACGCCGGGGAGCTGTTTTTT. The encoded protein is CASSEGDAGELFF.